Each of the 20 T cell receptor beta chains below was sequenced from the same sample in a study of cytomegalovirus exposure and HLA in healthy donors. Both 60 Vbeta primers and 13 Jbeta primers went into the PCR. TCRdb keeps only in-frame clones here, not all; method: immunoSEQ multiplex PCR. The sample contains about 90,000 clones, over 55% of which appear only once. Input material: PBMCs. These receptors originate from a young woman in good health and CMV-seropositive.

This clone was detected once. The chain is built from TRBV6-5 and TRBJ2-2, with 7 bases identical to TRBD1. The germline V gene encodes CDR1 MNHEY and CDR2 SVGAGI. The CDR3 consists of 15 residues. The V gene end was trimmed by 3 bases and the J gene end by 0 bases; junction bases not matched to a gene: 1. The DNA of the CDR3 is TGTGCCAGCAGTTATCAGGGGGCGAACACCGGGGAGCTGTTTTTT. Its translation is CASSYQGANTGELFF.

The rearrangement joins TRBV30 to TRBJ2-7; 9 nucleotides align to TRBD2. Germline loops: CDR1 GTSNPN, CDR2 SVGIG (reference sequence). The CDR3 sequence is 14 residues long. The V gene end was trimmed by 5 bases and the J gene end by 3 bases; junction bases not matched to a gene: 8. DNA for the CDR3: TGTGCCTGGGGGTCGGGACTAGCTTTCTACGAGCAGTACTTC. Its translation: CAWGSGLAFYEQYF.

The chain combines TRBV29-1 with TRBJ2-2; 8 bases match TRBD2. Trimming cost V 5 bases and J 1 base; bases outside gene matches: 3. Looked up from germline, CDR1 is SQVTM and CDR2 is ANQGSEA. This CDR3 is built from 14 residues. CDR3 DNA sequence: TGCAGCGTTACCGGGACTAGGAACACCGGGGAGCTGTTTTTT. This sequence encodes CSVTGTRNTGELFF.

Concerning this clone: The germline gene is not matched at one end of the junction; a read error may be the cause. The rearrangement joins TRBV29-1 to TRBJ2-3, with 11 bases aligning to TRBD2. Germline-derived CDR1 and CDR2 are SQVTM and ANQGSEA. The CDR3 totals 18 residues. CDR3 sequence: CSAEGQIGTSGPTDTQYF. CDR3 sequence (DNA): TGCAGCGCTGAAGGCCAGATCGGGACTAGCGGACCTACAGATACGCAGTATTTT.

The CDR3 bases are TGTGCCAGCAGGGACAGGTCCTACGAGCAGTACTTC. Translating gives CASRDRSYEQYF. This chain links TRBV7-8 with TRBJ2-7, with 7 bases matching TRBD1. From germline, CDR1 is SGHVS and CDR2 FQNEAQ. J gave up 1 base and V 6 bases, and 0 bases lay outside the gene matches. This CDR3 is built from 12 residues.

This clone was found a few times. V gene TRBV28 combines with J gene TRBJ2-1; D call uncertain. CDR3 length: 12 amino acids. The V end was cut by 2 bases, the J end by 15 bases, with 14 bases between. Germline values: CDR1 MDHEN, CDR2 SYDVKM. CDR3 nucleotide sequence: TGTGCCAGCAGTTTAGACTCCCGAGATCCGTTCTTC. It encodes CASSLDSRDPFF.

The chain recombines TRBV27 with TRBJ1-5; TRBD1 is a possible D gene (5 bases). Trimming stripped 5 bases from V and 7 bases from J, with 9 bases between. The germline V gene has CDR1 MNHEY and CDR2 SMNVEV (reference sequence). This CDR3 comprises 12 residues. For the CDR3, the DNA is TGTGCCAGCAGTATTCAGGGACAGCCCCAGCATTTT. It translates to CASSIQGQPQHF.

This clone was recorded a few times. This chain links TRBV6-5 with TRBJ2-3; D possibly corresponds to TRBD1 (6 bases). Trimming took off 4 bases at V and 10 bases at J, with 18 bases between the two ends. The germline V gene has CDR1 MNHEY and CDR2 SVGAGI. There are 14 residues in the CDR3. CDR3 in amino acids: CASSSRRGGVAQYF. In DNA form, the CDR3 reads TGTGCCAGCAGTTCCCGACGAGGGGGTGTTGCGCAGTATTTT.

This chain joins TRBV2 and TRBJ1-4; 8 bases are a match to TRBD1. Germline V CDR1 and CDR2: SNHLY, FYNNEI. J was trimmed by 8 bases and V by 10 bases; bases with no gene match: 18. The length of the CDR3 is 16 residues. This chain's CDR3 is CATKKRTGGQEEKLFF. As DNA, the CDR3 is TGTGCCACCAAAAAAAGAACAGGGGGTCAGGAAGAAAAACTGTTTTTT.

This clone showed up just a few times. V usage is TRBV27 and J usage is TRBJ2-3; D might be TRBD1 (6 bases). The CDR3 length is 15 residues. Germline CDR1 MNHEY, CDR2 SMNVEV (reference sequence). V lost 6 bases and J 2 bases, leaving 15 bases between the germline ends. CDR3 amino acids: CASRGGQYTTDTQYF. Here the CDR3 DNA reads TGTGCCAGCAGAGGGGGACAATACACCACAGATACGCAGTATTTT.

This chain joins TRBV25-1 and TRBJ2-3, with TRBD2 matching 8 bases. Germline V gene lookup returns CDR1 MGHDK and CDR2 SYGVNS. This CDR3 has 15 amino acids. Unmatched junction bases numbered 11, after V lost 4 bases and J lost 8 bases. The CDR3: CASSGWTSSGSTQYF. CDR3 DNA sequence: TGTGCCAGCAGTGGATGGACTAGCTCCGGCAGTACGCAGTATTTT. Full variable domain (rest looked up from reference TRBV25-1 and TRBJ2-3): EADIYQTPRYLVIGTGKKITLECSQTMGHDKMYWYQQDPGMELHLIHYSYGVNSTEKGDLSSESTVSRIRTEHFPLTLESARPSHTSQYLCASSGWTSSGSTQYFGPGTRLTVL.

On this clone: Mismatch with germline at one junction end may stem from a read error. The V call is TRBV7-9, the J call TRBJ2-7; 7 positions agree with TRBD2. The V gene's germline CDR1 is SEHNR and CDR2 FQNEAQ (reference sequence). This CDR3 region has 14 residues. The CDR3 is CSSSFGGGSYEQYF. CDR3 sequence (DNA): TGTTCCAGCAGCTTCGGCGGGGGCTCCTACGAGCAGTACTTC.

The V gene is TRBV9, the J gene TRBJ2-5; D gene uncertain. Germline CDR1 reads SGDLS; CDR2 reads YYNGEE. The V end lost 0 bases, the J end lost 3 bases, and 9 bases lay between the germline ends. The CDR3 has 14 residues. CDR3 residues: CASSVGIAEETQYF. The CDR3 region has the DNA TGTGCCAGCAGCGTAGGAATAGCCGAAGAGACCCAGTACTTC.

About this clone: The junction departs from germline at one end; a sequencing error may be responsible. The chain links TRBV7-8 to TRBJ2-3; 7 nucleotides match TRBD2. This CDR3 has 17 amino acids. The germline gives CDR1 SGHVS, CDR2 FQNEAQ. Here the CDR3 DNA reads TGTGCCAGCAGTTTAGCCCAGGCGGGAGTACAGACAGATACGCAGTATTTT. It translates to CASSLAQAGVQTDTQYF.

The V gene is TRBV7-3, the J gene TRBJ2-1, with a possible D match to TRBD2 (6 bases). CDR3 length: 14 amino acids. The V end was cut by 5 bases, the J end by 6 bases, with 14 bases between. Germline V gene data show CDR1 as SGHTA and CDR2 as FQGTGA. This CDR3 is CASSPTAGPNEQFF. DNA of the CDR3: TGTGCCAGCAGCCCAACGGCGGGGCCCAATGAGCAGTTCTTC.

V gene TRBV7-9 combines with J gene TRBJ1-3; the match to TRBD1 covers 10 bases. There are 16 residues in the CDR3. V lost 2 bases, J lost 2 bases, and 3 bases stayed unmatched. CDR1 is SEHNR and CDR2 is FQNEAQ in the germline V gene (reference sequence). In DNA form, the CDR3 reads TGTGCCAGCAGCTTACGGGGGACAGGGGCTGGAAACACCATATATTTT. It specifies CASSLRGTGAGNTIYF.

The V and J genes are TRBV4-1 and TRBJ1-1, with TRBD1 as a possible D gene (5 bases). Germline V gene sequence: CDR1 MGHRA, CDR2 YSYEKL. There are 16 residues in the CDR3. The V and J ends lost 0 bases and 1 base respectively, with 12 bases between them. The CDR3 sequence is CASSQDLGRGNTEAFF. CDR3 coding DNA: TGCGCCAGCAGCCAAGATCTTGGGAGGGGGAACACTGAAGCTTTCTTT.

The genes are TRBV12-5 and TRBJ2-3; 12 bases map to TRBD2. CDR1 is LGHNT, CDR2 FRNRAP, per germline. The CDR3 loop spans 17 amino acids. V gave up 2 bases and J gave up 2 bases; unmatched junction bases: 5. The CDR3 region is CASGLPRTSGNTDTQYF. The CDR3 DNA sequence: TGTGCTAGTGGTTTGCCGAGGACTAGCGGGAACACAGATACGCAGTATTTT.

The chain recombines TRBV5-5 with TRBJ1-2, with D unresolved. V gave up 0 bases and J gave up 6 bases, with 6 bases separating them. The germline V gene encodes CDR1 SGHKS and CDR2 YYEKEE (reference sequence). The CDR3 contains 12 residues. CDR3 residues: CASSLGGNGYTF. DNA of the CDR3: TGTGCCAGCAGCTTGGGCGGTAATGGCTACACCTTC.

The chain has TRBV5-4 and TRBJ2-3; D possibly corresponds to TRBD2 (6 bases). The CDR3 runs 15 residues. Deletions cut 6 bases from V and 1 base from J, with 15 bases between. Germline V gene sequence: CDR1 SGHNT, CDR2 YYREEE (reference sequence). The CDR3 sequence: CASTQVGEGTDTQYF. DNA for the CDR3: TGTGCCAGCACTCAGGTCGGGGAGGGCACAGATACGCAGTATTTT.